This T cell receptor (beta chain) comes out of a study of blood T cell repertoires in COVID-19. Study in general: Acute and convalescent COVID-19 specimens originated in the United States, Italy and Spain. From T cells, B-cell-depleted T cells, or PBMCs came the material, which was cDNA or gDNA.

This clone was detected once. As handled by the study authors: The assay estimated nucleated cells by amplifying reference gene primers. TCRdb keeps only in-frame clones here, not all; method: immunoSEQ multiplex PCR. The DNA gave D and trimming, while V, J and clone size come from that table. The sample carries 150,000 to 200,000 clones, approximately 85% recorded once. The specimen was peripheral blood. This clonotype was sampled from a human donor with active or convalescent COVID-19. The donor label of this sample is uncertain.

CDR3 coding DNA: TGCGCCAGCGGCGTGTCTGACGAGGGGCAGTTCTTC. Translation gives CASGVSDEGQFF. The gene calls are TRBV10-1 and TRBJ2-1; tentatively, D is TRBD2 (5 bases). V was trimmed by 8 bases and J by 12 bases, leaving 17 bases between them. This CDR3 comprises 12 residues. Germline values: CDR1 WNHNN, CDR2 SYGVQD (reference sequence).